A single sample is the source of the 20 T cell receptor beta chains below, sequenced in a study of blood T cell repertoires in COVID-19. Assay: immunoSEQ multiplex PCR; the TCRdb copy retains only in-frame clones and omits some. The sample shows about 160,000 clones, 65% to 85% of them seen only once. The sequencing sample was made of peripheral blood. These TCRs come from a woman aged 55-70 years with acute or convalescent COVID-19.

The chain combines TRBV7-9 with TRBJ2-2; no reliable D call. Germline V gene data show CDR1 as SEHNR and CDR2 as FQNEAQ (reference sequence). V was clipped by 1 base and J by 4 bases, with 4 bases between them. This CDR3 is built from 13 residues. Written as DNA, the CDR3 is TGTGCCAGCAGCTTAGGAGCCACCGGGGAGCTGTTTTTT. Translated, it gives CASSLGATGELFF.

This clone came up once. CDR3 loop: CASSTRQGGDTEAFF. CDR3 bases: TGCGCCAGCTCTACTAGACAGGGGGGAGACACTGAAGCTTTCTTT. The chain joins TRBV5-1 to TRBJ1-1; 9 positions match TRBD1. CDR1 and CDR2 from the germline V gene are SGHRS and YFSETQ. V was clipped by 7 bases and J by 3 bases; unmatched bases: 10. CDR3 length equals 15 residues.

This chain connects TRBV5-1 to TRBJ1-6, with D perhaps TRBD1 (5 bases). The CDR3 covers 15 residues. Trimming took off 1 base at V and 4 bases at J, with 9 bases between the two ends. Germline V gene sequence: CDR1 SGHRS, CDR2 YFSETQ. As DNA, the CDR3 is TGCGCCAGCAGCTTGATAGGACAATATAATTCACCCCTCCACTTT. It translates to CASSLIGQYNSPLHF.

The chain combines TRBV3-1 (or the pseudogene TRBV3-2) with TRBJ1-6, with 8 bases fitting TRBD1. CDR3 size: 14 residues. The germline V gene encodes CDR1 LGHDT and CDR2 YNNKEL (reference sequence). The junction had 3 bases not matched to a gene; V was cut back by 1 base and J by 10 bases. CDR3 coding DNA: TGTGCCAGCAGCCAAGCGGACAGGGCATCACCCCTCCACTTT. Translation gives CASSQADRASPLHF.

A few counts support this clone. The chain employs TRBV5-8 and TRBJ1-5; possibly TRBD1 for D (5 bases). This CDR3 is 13 amino acids long. The germline V gene encodes CDR1 SGHTS and CDR2 YDEGEE. Trimming pared 0 bases from V and 4 bases from J, leaving 5 bases between. The CDR3 loop is CASSLAGNQPQHF. The CDR3 DNA reads as TGTGCCAGCAGCTTGGCAGGGAATCAGCCCCAGCATTTT.

The chain uses TRBV4-1 and TRBJ2-7; D perhaps matches TRBD1 (7 bases). Germline V gene lookup returns CDR1 MGHRA and CDR2 YSYEKL. The CDR3 sequence is 15 residues long. Trimming pared 1 base from V and 6 bases from J, leaving 16 bases between. CDR3 coding DNA: TGCGCCAGCAGCCAAGTAGGTGGAGGGGGCCGCGAGCAGTACTTC. Translation: CASSQVGGGGREQYF.

This clone is a singleton in its sample. CDR3 in DNA: TGTGCCAGCAGCTTCCCTTTTGGTAGCGGCACGAATCAAGAGACCCAGTACTTC. This sequence encodes CASSFPFGSGTNQETQYF. The chain joins TRBV11-2 to TRBJ2-5, with D perhaps matching TRBD2 (6 bases). Germline V gene lookup returns CDR1 SGHAT and CDR2 FQNNGV. The V end lost 3 bases, the J end lost 2 bases, and 22 bases lay between the germline ends. The CDR3 extends over 18 amino acids.

The chain carries TRBV4-2 and TRBJ2-7, with TRBD1 identical over 7 bases. The V segment lost 0 bases and the J segment 3 bases; nucleotides outside the gene matches: 8. Germline-derived CDR1 and CDR2 are LGHNA and YNFKEQ. There are 16 residues in the CDR3. CDR3: CASSQDFEPGGYEQYF. The CDR3 DNA sequence: TGTGCCAGCAGCCAAGATTTTGAGCCAGGGGGCTACGAGCAGTACTTC.

This rearrangement joins TRBV2 to TRBJ2-7; D is perhaps TRBD1 (5 bases). Trimming left V 1 base short and J 5 bases short, with 9 bases between. CDR3 length equals 13 residues. The germline CDR1 and CDR2 sequences are SNHLY and FYNNEI. CDR3 sequence reads: CASSEVPRDEQYF. The CDR3 DNA sequence: TGTGCCAGCAGTGAAGTCCCCAGGGACGAGCAGTACTTC.

The chain uses TRBV6-5 and TRBJ2-7, with D maybe TRBD1 (5 bases). Germline assignment: CDR1 MNHEY and CDR2 SVGAGI. The V end lost 2 bases, the J end lost 3 bases, and 11 bases lay between the germline ends. This CDR3 is 14 amino acids long. The CDR3 here is CASSYQGSHYEQYF. CDR3 DNA: TGTGCCAGCAGTTACCAGGGATCCCACTACGAGCAGTACTTC.

The chain employs TRBV18 and TRBJ1-2, with 9 positions matching TRBD1. Trimming removed 2 bases from V and 6 bases from J; junction bases left unmatched: 1. The CDR3 is 13 amino acids. Germline loops: CDR1 KGHSH, CDR2 LQKENI. The CDR3 reads CASSPNRGHGYTF. The CDR3 DNA sequence: TGTGCCAGCTCACCAAACAGGGGGCATGGCTACACCTTC.

This clone was observed a few times. V and J are TRBV3-1 (or the pseudogene TRBV3-2) and TRBJ1-2; D call uncertain. Trimming removed 1 base from V and 4 bases from J, with 10 bases in between. Germline V gives CDR1 LGHDT, CDR2 YNNKEL (reference sequence). The CDR3 extends over 14 amino acids. CDR3 DNA sequence: TGTGCCAGCAGCCAAGGTGAGTTCTTCTATGGCTACACCTTC. Its translation is CASSQGEFFYGYTF.

This sequence joins TRBV28 and TRBJ2-3; maybe TRBD1 (6 bases). The CDR3 extends over 17 amino acids. Trimming took 7 bases from V and 0 from J, leaving 20 bases between them. The V gene's germline CDR1 is MDHEN and CDR2 SYDVKM. The CDR3 nucleotides are TGTGCCAGCATTCTCCACGGACAGCCGACTAGCACAGATACGCAGTATTTT. Translating it yields CASILHGQPTSTDTQYF. The variable domain in full, with the rest retrieved from reference TRBV28 and TRBJ2-3, is DVKVTQSSRYLVKRTGEKVFLECVQDMDHENMFWYRQDPGLGLRLIYFSYDVKMKEKGDIPEGYSVSREKKERFSLILESASTNQTSMYLCASILHGQPTSTDTQYFGPGTRLTVL.

The chain recombines TRBV15 with TRBJ2-5, with D possibly TRBD1 on 5 matching bases. The germline gives CDR1 LNHNV, CDR2 YYDKDF (reference sequence). The CDR3 is made up of 15 amino acids. V was cut by 2 bases and J by 0 bases, with 10 bases left in between. In DNA, the CDR3 is TGTGCCACCAGCAGACCAGTGACAGACCAAGAGACCCAGTACTTC. This gives the protein CATSRPVTDQETQYF.

The chain recombines TRBV5-5 with TRBJ1-4; a weak D match, TRBD1 (6 bases). Germline V CDR1 and CDR2: SGHKS, YYEKEE (reference sequence). The CDR3 consists of 16 residues. The V end lost 4 bases, the J end lost 0 bases, and 13 bases lay between the germline ends. The CDR3 loop reads CASSQGTSTTNEKLFF. The CDR3 DNA is TGTGCCAGCAGCCAAGGGACATCTACAACTAATGAAAAACTGTTTTTT.

J is TRBJ2-7 and V is TRBV28; TRBD2 agrees at 7 bases. The J segment lost 3 bases and the V segment lost 5 bases, leaving 10 bases of the junction unmatched. The CDR3 has 15 amino acids. Germline CDR1 is MDHEN and CDR2 is SYDVKM. CDR3 loop: CASSVSGIEVYEQYF. The DNA of the CDR3 is TGTGCCAGCAGTGTCAGCGGGATCGAGGTCTACGAGCAGTACTTC.

This clone turned up a few times. The genes are TRBV7-2 and TRBJ2-3; no definite D call. Germline CDR1 and CDR2: SGHTA and FQGNSA. Trimming removed 5 bases from V and 4 bases from J, with 7 bases in between. The CDR3 contains 12 residues. CDR3 loop: CASSLTADTQYF. The CDR3 bases are TGTGCCAGCAGCCTAACAGCAGATACGCAGTATTTT.

The chain couples TRBV5-6 to TRBJ2-3; D unresolved. The germline V and J ends were trimmed by 2 bases and 0 bases, with 10 bases remaining between them. Germline lookup yields CDR1 SGHDT and CDR2 YYEEEE. CDR3 length: 15 residues. The CDR3 region has the DNA TGTGCCAGCAGCTTTCGAAGCGTAAGCACAGATACGCAGTATTTT. Protein product: CASSFRSVSTDTQYF.

This clone has only one observation. The chain couples TRBV4-1 to TRBJ1-5; no definite D call. Trimming shortened V by 1 base and J by 4 bases, and 8 bases separated the two germline ends. In germline, CDR1 is MGHRA, CDR2 YSYEKL. CDR3 length equals 14 residues. The CDR3 loop is CASSQVAVNQPQHF. In DNA, the CDR3 is TGCGCCAGCAGCCAAGTCGCAGTAAATCAGCCCCAGCATTTT.

V gene TRBV4-3 combines with J gene TRBJ1-6, with D tentatively TRBD1 (6 bases). With 0 bases removed from V and 4 bases from J, the gap between germline ends came to 13 bases. The germline CDR1 and CDR2 sequences are LGHNA and YSLEER. CDR3 size: 17 residues. The CDR3: CASSQEDSQYYNSPLHF. The CDR3, as DNA: TGCGCCAGCAGCCAAGAGGACAGCCAATATTATAATTCACCCCTCCACTTT.